This passage covers 26 T cell receptor beta chains from one sample sequenced in a study of T cell repertoires in cytomegalovirus infection. Using its own MiXCR run on the reads, TCRdb lists one record per CDR3 protein. The table has under 300,000 distinct CDR3 sequences, about 18% seen once. The sequenced sample consisted of CD8+ T cells from PBMCs. These receptors came from a human donor in good health (CMV status not recorded). Some clones in this sample may be carry-over from other donors' samples.

There are many counts of this clonotype. The rearrangement joins TRBV28 to TRBJ2-2; D may correspond to TRBD1 or TRBD2 (5 bases each). The V end lost 6 bases, the J end lost 5 bases, and 13 bases lay between the germline ends. The CDR3 consists of 14 residues. Germline values: CDR1 MDHEN, CDR2 SYDVKM. CDR3 DNA sequence: TGTGCCAGCAGGTCAGGGACGGAGACCGGGGAGCTGTTTTTT. Protein sequence: CASRSGTETGELFF.

The chain carries TRBV7-9 and TRBJ2-5; D not certain. Per germline, CDR1 SEHNR and CDR2 FQNEAQ (reference sequence). V lost 5 bases, J lost 2 bases, and 21 bases lay in between. CDR3 size: 17 residues. The CDR3 sequence: CASSPRWTETQQETQYF. The CDR3 DNA follows: TGTGCCAGCAGCCCGCGGTGGACCGAAACCCAACAAGAGACCCAGTACTTC. The whole variable domain, remainder taken from reference TRBV7-9 and TRBJ2-5, is DTGVSQNPRHKITKRGQNVTFRCDPISEHNRLYWYRQTLGQGPEFLTYFQNEAQLEKSRLLSDRFSAERPKGSFSTLEIQRTEQGDSAMYLCASSPRWTETQQETQYFGPGTRLLVL.

The table lists this clonotype with many counts. The chain employs TRBV12-3 or TRBV12-4 and TRBJ2-7; 8 positions agree with TRBD1. This CDR3 spans 16 amino acids. V shed 3 bases, J shed 6 bases, and the junction held 13 bases outside the gene matches. CDR3 nucleotides: TGTGCCAGCAGTTTTAATTACGGGACAGGCTCGGGCGAGCAGTACTTC. This translates into CASSFNYGTGSGEQYF.

The chain is built from TRBV27 and TRBJ2-7; D not certain. CDR3 length: 17 residues. Trimming left V 0 bases short and J 2 bases short, with 17 bases between. In germline, CDR1 is MNHEY, CDR2 SMNVEV (reference sequence). The CDR3 DNA follows: TGTGCCAGCAGTTTATCCCATTCGGACCAACCACCCTACGAGCAGTACTTC. As protein: CASSLSHSDQPPYEQYF.

The chain joins TRBV29-1 to TRBJ1-1, with 9 positions matching TRBD1. Germline values: CDR1 SQVTM, CDR2 ANQGSEA. The length of the CDR3 is 14 residues. V gave up 8 bases and J gave up 1 base; unmatched junction bases: 8. CDR3 in DNA: TGCAGCTACCGACAGGGGGGTGGGAACACTGAAGCTTTCTTT. Translation: CSYRQGGGNTEAFF.

The chain is built from TRBV12-3 or TRBV12-4 and TRBJ1-1; D is perhaps TRBD1 (5 bases). The germline V and J ends were trimmed by 3 bases and 6 bases, with 14 bases remaining between them. The CDR3 extends over 14 amino acids. CDR3 protein: CASSFRDENAEAFF. The CDR3 nucleotides read TGTGCCAGCAGTTTTAGGGACGAAAACGCTGAAGCTTTCTTT.

The CDR3: CSARGVISYEQYF. The CDR3 DNA reads TGCAGTGCTAGAGGCGTCATCTCCTACGAGCAGTACTTC. The chain recombines TRBV20-1 with TRBJ2-7, with D unclear. Germline CDR1 DFQATT, CDR2 SNEGSKA (reference sequence). This CDR3 spans 13 amino acids. V was trimmed by 1 base and J by 0 bases, leaving 7 bases between them.

This clonotype was counted at least ten times. The V call is TRBV6-2 or TRBV6-3, the J call TRBJ2-2, with TRBD1 matching 10 bases. CDR1 MNHEY and CDR2 SVGEGT come from the germline V gene. Unmatched junction bases numbered 13, after V lost 0 bases and J lost 3 bases. The length of the CDR3 is 20 residues. The CDR3 protein is CASSYSSRPRDRGDTGELFF. The DNA for the CDR3 is TGTGCCAGCAGTTACTCGAGCAGGCCCCGGGACAGGGGTGACACCGGGGAGCTGTTTTTT.

The chain is built from TRBV2 and TRBJ2-1; D is undetermined. This CDR3 is 14 amino acids long. Per germline, CDR1 SNHLY and CDR2 FYNNEI. V lost 3 bases and J lost 0, with 6 bases in between. CDR3 bases: TGTGCCAGCAGTGAGACGGCCTCCTACAATGAGCAGTTCTTC. Translating it yields CASSETASYNEQFF.

This clonotype was counted only a few times. The rearrangement links TRBV7-6 to TRBJ2-2; no definite D call. This CDR3 is built from 17 residues. Germline V lookup: CDR1 SGHVS, CDR2 FNYEAQ. V was shortened by 1 base and J by 3 bases, with 15 bases between the two germline ends. CDR3 in DNA: TGTGCCAGCAGCTTAGAACCGGACGTAGAGTACACCGGGGAGCTGTTTTTT. It specifies CASSLEPDVEYTGELFF.

This clonotype was recorded at least ten times. The rearrangement uses TRBV4-3 and TRBJ2-1; TRBD2 matches 10 bases. The CDR3 has 19 amino acids. J gave up 0 bases and V 0 bases, and 8 bases lay outside the gene matches. CDR1 is LGHNA, CDR2 YSLEER, per germline. CDR3 region: CASSQELAGLLSSYNEQFF. The CDR3, as DNA: TGCGCCAGCAGCCAAGAACTAGCGGGGCTCCTCAGCTCCTACAATGAGCAGTTCTTC.

The rearrangement joins TRBV4-2 to TRBJ1-1, with unresolved D. This CDR3 spans 15 amino acids. Germline V CDR1 and CDR2: LGHNA, YNFKEQ. The V gene lost 0 bases and the J gene lost 3 bases, with 11 bases spanning the gap. The CDR3 spells CASSQESHSYTEAFF. The CDR3 coding sequence is TGTGCCAGCAGCCAAGAGTCGCACAGTTACACTGAAGCTTTCTTT.

This clonotype was found many times. This chain uses TRBV4-1 with TRBJ1-6; D is uncertain. Germline V gives CDR1 MGHRA, CDR2 YSYEKL. The CDR3 has 15 residues. V lost 1 base and J 2 bases, leaving 6 bases between the germline ends. The CDR3 loop reads CASSQGATYNSPLHF. The CDR3 coding sequence is TGCGCCAGCAGCCAAGGAGCCACCTATAATTCACCCCTCCACTTT.

This clonotype was detected only a few times. V and J are TRBV29-1 and TRBJ2-3; no clear D gene. Germline CDR1 SQVTM, CDR2 ANQGSEA. The CDR3 loop spans 12 amino acids. Between the trimmed V and J ends, which lost 2 bases and 4 bases, there was a span of 7 bases. The CDR3 DNA follows: TGCAGCGTTGAATTTCGCCCAGATACGCAGTATTTT. Its translation: CSVEFRPDTQYF.

J is TRBJ2-4 and V is TRBV29-1; D gene ambiguous. Trimming left V 1 base short and J 4 bases short, with 8 bases between. Germline V gives CDR1 SQVTM, CDR2 ANQGSEA. This CDR3 spans 13 amino acids. CDR3 loop: CSVEVPLKNIQYF. DNA for the CDR3: TGCAGCGTTGAAGTTCCCCTTAAAAACATTCAGTACTTC.

This chain connects TRBV15 to TRBJ2-7; D is uncertain. The V end was cut by 0 bases, the J end by 0 bases, with 9 bases between. The germline CDR1 and CDR2 sequences are LNHNV and YYDKDF (reference sequence). The CDR3 spans 15 residues. The CDR3, as DNA: TGTGCCACCAGCAGAGACCAGAGGAGCTCCTACGAGCAGTACTTC. It encodes CATSRDQRSSYEQYF.

In this sample, this clonotype turned up many times. The V call is TRBV6-6, the J call TRBJ1-1; D not resolved. This CDR3 has 13 amino acids. The V gene lost 5 bases and the J gene lost 6 bases, with 13 bases spanning the gap. Germline assignment: CDR1 MNHNY and CDR2 SVGAGI (reference sequence). CDR3 coding DNA: TGTGCCAGCAGTCCCGACTACAGCCCTGAAGCTTTCTTT. Amino acid sequence: CASSPDYSPEAFF.

This chain connects TRBV10-3 to TRBJ2-5; tentative D call: TRBD2 (5 bases). V gave up 3 bases and J gave up 2 bases, with 10 bases separating them. CDR3 length equals 14 residues. Germline CDR1 reads ENHRY; CDR2 reads SYGVKD. DNA for the CDR3: TGTGCCATCAGTGAACTCGGGGATCAAGAGACCCAGTACTTC. Residues: CAISELGDQETQYF.

The chain couples TRBV25-1 to TRBJ2-5; D possibly corresponds to TRBD1 (6 bases). V was clipped by 1 base and J by 4 bases, with 16 bases between them. The CDR3 loop spans 16 amino acids. Germline values: CDR1 MGHDK, CDR2 SYGVNS. The CDR3 coding sequence is TGTGCCAGCAGTGAATCGGCCAGGGGTCCCCGAGAGACCCAGTACTTC. It yields the protein CASSESARGPRETQYF.

This clonotype was counted a few times. The chain uses TRBV7-9 and TRBJ2-5, with 8 bases lining up with TRBD1. Germline-derived CDR1 and CDR2 are SEHNR and FQNEAQ (reference sequence). This CDR3 is built from 14 residues. Trimming removed 6 bases from V and 1 base from J; junction bases left unmatched: 4. Here the CDR3 reads CASRNRGIQETQYF. As DNA, the CDR3 is TGTGCCAGCAGGAACAGGGGGATCCAAGAGACCCAGTACTTC. Using reference TRBV7-9 and TRBJ2-5 for the parts outside the CDR3, the full variable domain is DTGVSQNPRHKITKRGQNVTFRCDPISEHNRLYWYRQTLGQGPEFLTYFQNEAQLEKSRLLSDRFSAERPKGSFSTLEIQRTEQGDSAMYLCASRNRGIQETQYFGPGTRLLVL.

This clonotype came up a few times. The rearrangement uses TRBV4-2 and TRBJ2-7, with 11 positions matching TRBD2. Germline trimming cut 4 bases from V and 12 bases from J; bases unmatched to any gene: 14. This CDR3 has 15 amino acids. CDR1 and CDR2 from the germline V gene are LGHNA and YNFKEQ. Here the CDR3 DNA reads TGTGCCAGCAGCCCGGGACTAGCGGACGTTCCGAGGGCGTACTTC. Its protein product is CASSPGLADVPRAYF.

In this sample, this clonotype turned up many times. This chain connects TRBV2 to TRBJ2-1; 9 bases agree with TRBD2. The J segment lost 4 bases and the V segment lost 2 bases, leaving 6 bases of the junction unmatched. Germline assignment: CDR1 SNHLY and CDR2 FYNNEI. The CDR3 is 16 amino acids. The CDR3 loop reads CASSETAGGPYNEQFF. As DNA, the CDR3 is TGTGCCAGCAGTGAAACCGCGGGGGGGCCTTACAATGAGCAGTTCTTC.

This clonotype was picked up a small number of times. The rearrangement uses TRBV13 and TRBJ1-2; D remains ambiguous. V dropped 5 bases and J dropped 0 bases, with 13 bases sitting between them. Per the germline V gene, CDR1 is PRHDT and CDR2 is FYEKMQ (reference sequence). The CDR3 has 15 amino acids. DNA for the CDR3: TGTGCCAGCAGCCTTGGACGGAGAACTAACTATGGCTACACCTTC. Protein sequence: CASSLGRRTNYGYTF.

The J gene is TRBJ2-5, the V gene TRBV12-3 or TRBV12-4; either TRBD1 or TRBD2 may supply D (6 bases each). V was shortened by 6 bases and J by 5 bases, with 16 bases between the two germline ends. This CDR3 region has 14 residues. The CDR3 sequence is CASRHPGGSETQYF. In DNA form, the CDR3 reads TGTGCCAGCAGGCACCCCGGGGGCTCGGAGACCCAGTACTTC.

Only a few counts were recorded for this clonotype. The rearrangement uses TRBV20-1 and TRBJ2-7; 13 bases line up with TRBD2. Unmatched junction bases numbered 1, after V lost 4 bases and J lost 4 bases. Germline CDR1 reads DFQATT; CDR2 reads SNEGSKA (reference sequence). This CDR3 is 13 amino acids long. The CDR3 nucleotides are TGCAGTGCTAAGACTAGCGGGGGGTACGAGCAGTACTTC. Its translation is CSAKTSGGYEQYF.

This clonotype was detected ten times or more. V usage is TRBV7-2 and J usage is TRBJ1-5; D is unresolved. The V end was cut by 0 bases, the J end by 6 bases, with 9 bases between. CDR1 is SGHTA and CDR2 is FQGNSA in the germline V gene. The CDR3 is made up of 14 amino acids. CDR3 loop: CASSLAGIAQPQHF. The CDR3 DNA is TGTGCCAGCAGCTTAGCAGGTATTGCTCAGCCCCAGCATTTT.